This T cell receptor (beta chain) derives from a study of graft-versus-host responses after intestinal transplantation. Study-wide findings and caveats: Subjects displaying graft-donor T cell macrochimerism possessed elevated graft-versus-host to host-versus-graft clonal ratios inside allografts. Early post-transplant HvG declines were associated with peak circulating GvH clone levels.

Trimming removed 7 bases from V and 3 bases from J, with 8 bases in between. This CDR3 contains 11 residues. The germline V gene encodes CDR1 DFQATT and CDR2 SNEGSKA (reference sequence). Remarks on this clone: Its matching antigen is unknown.

Repertoires were generated with immunoSEQ multiplex PCR, while TCRdb's copy carries only in-frame clones and drops some. Among around 100,000 clones, roughly 90% were seen once, and the ten largest hold over 0.75%. Here the sequenced sample was unstimulated CD4+ T cells sorted from spleen or lymph node cells, taken before transplant. This sequence joins TRBV20-1 and TRBJ2-3; D gene unclear. The receptor was derived from a human donor who was the organ donor for an intestinal transplant. The CDR3 bases are TGCAGTGTGTCGGAGACAGATACGCAGTATTTT. Its translation is CSVSETDTQYF.